These 26 T cell receptor beta chains share one sample of origin, sequenced in a study of Ad26.COV2.S vaccination and SARS-CoV-2 variants. Treatment noted: 15 to 20 received Ad26.COV2.S at low or high dose, single or two shots; about 5 received placebo; per-sample allocation not given. The samples date from day 63 after the first vaccine or placebo injection. Sequenced by immunoSEQ multiplex PCR; TCRdb stores in-frame clones only, minus some. Counted here are hundreds of thousands of clones, approximately 85% occurring once; the ten biggest clones make up roughly 3.5%. The sample was peripheral blood, taken in a trial of Ad26.COV2.S vaccine versus placebo. Receptor source: a person between 18 and 59 years old who received the Ad26.COV2.S COVID-19 vaccine or a placebo.

The chain is built from TRBV4-1 and TRBJ1-1; D is possibly TRBD1 (5 bases). Germline-derived CDR1 and CDR2 are MGHRA and YSYEKL. V shed 1 base and J shed 3 bases, with 15 bases lying between them. The CDR3 extends over 16 amino acids. Written as DNA, the CDR3 is TGCGCCAGCAGCCAAGTCCCGGGGGGTTGGTACACTGAAGCTTTCTTT. Its translation: CASSQVPGGWYTEAFF.

The chain joins TRBV7-2 to TRBJ1-1, with TRBD1 matching over 7 bases. The germline V gene encodes CDR1 SGHTA and CDR2 FQGNSA. Germline trimming cut 4 bases from V and 1 base from J; bases unmatched to any gene: 0. The CDR3 covers 13 residues. CDR3 in amino acids: CASSWTGNTEAFF. For the CDR3, the DNA is TGTGCCAGCAGCTGGACAGGGAACACTGAAGCTTTCTTT.

The sample holds one count of this clone. At the DNA level, this CDR3 is encoded by other sequences in the same sample as well. V gene TRBV29-1 combines with J gene TRBJ1-1, with D tentatively TRBD1 (6 bases). Germline loops: CDR1 SQVTM, CDR2 ANQGSEA. Trimming removed 6 bases from V and 5 bases from J, with 10 bases in between. CDR3 length equals 11 residues. This CDR3 is CSVRGATEAFF. The CDR3 DNA is TGCAGCGTCAGGGGCGCAACTGAAGCTTTCTTT.

The rearrangement links TRBV11-2 to TRBJ1-2; 7 positions match TRBD1. With 5 bases clipped from V and 6 bases from J, the junction kept 9 bases outside the gene matches. This CDR3 spans 14 amino acids. CDR1 and CDR2 (germline): SGHAT, FQNNGV. The DNA of the CDR3 is TGTGCCAGCAGCCCGACCGACAGGGAGGATGGCTACACCTTC. This translates into CASSPTDREDGYTF.

This chain connects TRBV19 to TRBJ2-7; 11 bases align to TRBD2. Trimming took 5 bases from V and 5 from J; bases not matched to a gene: 8. In germline, CDR1 is LNHDA, CDR2 SQIVND (reference sequence). The CDR3 has 15 amino acids. CDR3 bases: TGTGCCAGTAGTGCGAATCTAGCGGGAGGCGACGAGCAGTACTTC. Encoded protein: CASSANLAGGDEQYF.

This chain uses TRBV18 with TRBJ1-6, with TRBD1 matching over 8 bases. The CDR3 loop spans 16 amino acids. The ends lost 3 bases at V and 5 bases at J; junction bases unmatched: 6. The germline gives CDR1 KGHSH, CDR2 LQKENI. CDR3 sequence reads: CASSPYGQGNNSPLHF. CDR3 in DNA: TGTGCCAGCTCACCCTACGGACAGGGCAATAATTCACCCCTCCACTTT.

V and J are TRBV20-1 and TRBJ1-5; D ambiguous. There are 11 residues in the CDR3. Germline V gene lookup returns CDR1 DFQATT and CDR2 SNEGSKA (reference sequence). The V end was cut by 5 bases, the J end by 11 bases, with 13 bases between. The CDR3 bases are TGCAGTGCTCTCTGGGAACAAGCCCAGCATTTT. The encoded protein is CSALWEQAQHF.

On this clone: Other nucleotide sequences in the sample specify the same CDR3. The V and J genes are TRBV5-6 and TRBJ2-3; the match to TRBD2 covers 8 bases. The ends lost 0 bases at V and 3 bases at J; junction bases unmatched: 3. This CDR3 contains 15 residues. The V gene's germline CDR1 is SGHDT and CDR2 YYEEEE. CDR3 region: CASSLALAGTDTQYF. CDR3 DNA sequence: TGTGCCAGCAGCTTGGCGTTAGCGGGAACAGATACGCAGTATTTT.

This clone was seen only a few times. Different DNA sequences within this sample yield the same CDR3. The chain combines TRBV6-2 or TRBV6-3 with TRBJ1-5; D remains ambiguous. The germline V gene encodes CDR1 MNHEY and CDR2 SVGEGT. The CDR3 is made up of 13 amino acids. V was shortened by 1 base and J by 4 bases, with 5 bases between the two germline ends. CDR3: CASSYFENQPQHF. CDR3 sequence (DNA): TGTGCCAGCAGTTACTTCGAGAATCAGCCCCAGCATTTT.

This rearrangement joins TRBV4-1 to TRBJ1-6; 8 bases fit TRBD1. CDR3 length: 16 amino acids. V gave up 0 bases and J gave up 7 bases; unmatched junction bases: 5. The germline V gene encodes CDR1 MGHRA and CDR2 YSYEKL. CDR3 sequence: CASSQDRDRGNSPLHF. The CDR3 nucleotides are TGCGCCAGCAGCCAAGATCGAGACAGGGGAAATTCACCCCTCCACTTT.

Here the CDR3 DNA reads TGTGCCAGCTCACCGCTTGGACAGGGCAAAAGCTACGAGCAGTACTTC. This sequence encodes CASSPLGQGKSYEQYF. The V and J genes are TRBV18 and TRBJ2-7, with 8 nucleotides matching TRBD1. J gave up 3 bases and V 3 bases, and 10 bases lay outside the gene matches. Germline V gives CDR1 KGHSH, CDR2 LQKENI. This CDR3 contains 16 residues.

The chain has TRBV5-4 and TRBJ2-2, with TRBD2 as a possible D gene (6 bases). The ends were cut back, 6 bases at V and 2 bases at J, with 14 bases in the middle. The germline V gene encodes CDR1 SGHNT and CDR2 YYREEE (reference sequence). The CDR3 has 15 residues. The CDR3 bases are TGTGCCAGCACACAGGATGGACTAAACACCGGGGAGCTGTTTTTT. As protein: CASTQDGLNTGELFF.

This clone was detected only once. The CDR3 sequence is CASSKDRLQETQYF. CDR3 in DNA: TGTGCCAGCAGCAAAGACAGGTTACAAGAGACCCAGTACTTC. The chain uses TRBV6-5 and TRBJ2-5; possibly TRBD1 for D (6 bases). The CDR3 length is 14 residues. Germline CDR1 is MNHEY and CDR2 is SVGAGI. V lost 6 bases, J lost 2 bases, and 13 bases lay in between.

This CDR3 reads CASSSRTGGVSNQPQHF. The CDR3 DNA sequence: TGTGCCAGTAGCTCCCGGACAGGGGGCGTGAGCAATCAGCCCCAGCATTTT. V and J are TRBV19 and TRBJ1-5, with TRBD1 identical over 11 bases. In germline, CDR1 is LNHDA, CDR2 SQIVND (reference sequence). The CDR3 loop spans 17 amino acids. The junction had 8 bases not matched to a gene; V was cut back by 6 bases and J by 1 base.

V and J are TRBV4-3 and TRBJ1-1; D might be TRBD1 (5 bases). Between the trimmed V and J ends, which lost 0 bases and 0 bases, there was a span of 8 bases. The CDR3 is 15 amino acids. Germline CDR1 and CDR2: LGHNA and YSLEER. The CDR3 here is CASSQDGHLNTEAFF. CDR3 nucleotide sequence: TGCGCCAGCAGCCAAGATGGACACTTGAACACTGAAGCTTTCTTT.

This rearrangement joins TRBV28 to TRBJ1-2, with D hard to call. This CDR3 comprises 16 residues. Germline V gene lookup returns CDR1 MDHEN and CDR2 SYDVKM. The germline V and J ends were trimmed by 3 bases and 2 bases, with 16 bases remaining between them. CDR3 sequence (DNA): TGTGCCAGCAGTTTTGGGGTTACCGCCACCAACTATGGCTACACCTTC. It is translated as CASSFGVTATNYGYTF.

This chain links TRBV6-2 or TRBV6-3 with TRBJ2-6, with 10 bases that match TRBD1. The CDR3 is 16 residues long. V was pared by 5 bases and J by 3 bases, with 4 bases of the junction left unmatched. CDR1 and CDR2 from the germline V gene are MNHEY and SVGEGT. DNA of the CDR3: TGTGCCAGCAGTCCGGACAGGGGGAGTGGGGCCAACGTCCTGACTTTC. Amino acid sequence: CASSPDRGSGANVLTF.

This chain connects TRBV4-1 to TRBJ2-3, with TRBD2 identical over 11 bases. Germline V gene lookup returns CDR1 MGHRA and CDR2 YSYEKL. The CDR3 covers 17 residues. The trim removed 6 bases at V and 5 bases at J, leaving 13 bases unmatched. The CDR3, as DNA: TGCGCCAGCAGGCAGGGGGGGCTAGCGGGAGGATTAGATACGCAGTATTTT. It encodes CASRQGGLAGGLDTQYF.

The chain links TRBV5-5 to TRBJ1-1; perhaps TRBD1 as D (5 bases). Germline V CDR1 and CDR2: SGHKS, YYEKEE (reference sequence). The CDR3 consists of 15 residues. Between the trimmed V and J ends, which lost 1 base and 5 bases, there was a span of 15 bases. The CDR3 sequence: CASSLISSGNTEAFF. CDR3 nucleotide sequence: TGTGCCAGCAGCTTGATTTCCTCAGGGAATACTGAAGCTTTCTTT.

V usage is TRBV5-1 and J usage is TRBJ2-2, with 7 positions matching TRBD2. This CDR3 comprises 16 residues. Germline CDR1 reads SGHRS; CDR2 reads YFSETQ. V shed 3 bases and J 2 bases; nucleotides not matched to a gene: 7. The CDR3 nucleotides read TGCGCCAGCAGCTGGGGATCGGGGGGAAACACCGGGGAGCTGTTTTTT. Its protein product is CASSWGSGGNTGELFF.

The table lists this clone with a few counts. The rearrangement joins TRBV7-9 to TRBJ2-4; 7 nucleotides match TRBD2. Germline assignment: CDR1 SEHNR and CDR2 FQNEAQ (reference sequence). J lost 7 bases, V lost 6 bases, and 15 bases had no gene match. The CDR3 runs to 16 residues. CDR3 DNA: TGTGCCAGCAGACCAGCTAGAGGGAGGGATTGGAACATTCAGTACTTC. This codes for CASRPARGRDWNIQYF.

As regards this clone: This same CDR3 is encoded by further DNA sequences in the sample. The gene calls are TRBV12-5 and TRBJ2-1, with TRBD1 as a possible D gene (6 bases). The CDR3 contains 15 residues. CDR1 and CDR2 from the germline V gene are LGHNT and FRNRAP. Trimming pared 2 bases from V and 7 bases from J, leaving 15 bases between. CDR3 DNA sequence: TGTGCTAGTGGTTTGCATGTACAGGGAATGAATGAGCAGTTCTTC. Its translation: CASGLHVQGMNEQFF.

This clone was seen at least ten times. V and J are TRBV7-9 and TRBJ1-6; D uncertain. Trimming took off 10 bases at V and 3 bases at J, with 16 bases between the two ends. CDR1 is SEHNR, CDR2 FQNEAQ, per germline (reference sequence). There are 15 residues in the CDR3. The CDR3 bases are TGTGCCACGCAGACCGGGGATCTCTATAATTCACCCCTCCACTTT. Its translation is CATQTGDLYNSPLHF.

This clone showed up just a few times. J is TRBJ2-1 and V is TRBV3-1 (or the pseudogene TRBV3-2), with 12 bases aligning to TRBD2. CDR1 is LGHDT and CDR2 is YNNKEL in the germline V gene (reference sequence). Trimming at V came to 1 base and at J to 9 bases, leaving 13 bases not matched to a gene. The CDR3 covers 18 residues. Written as DNA, the CDR3 is TGTGCCAGCAGCCAAGCTTCTGCCCGGACTAGCGGGATTCCTGAGCAGTTCTTC. This codes for CASSQASARTSGIPEQFF.

This sequence joins TRBV2 and TRBJ2-1; D is unclear. Germline CDR1 and CDR2: SNHLY and FYNNEI. This CDR3 spans 15 amino acids. The V gene lost 5 bases and the J gene lost 5 bases, with 16 bases spanning the gap. CDR3 sequence: CASSPLSGRNNEQFF. The DNA of the CDR3 is TGTGCCAGCAGTCCACTCTCAGGCAGGAACAATGAGCAGTTCTTC.

The rearrangement uses TRBV3-1 (or the pseudogene TRBV3-2) and TRBJ1-5, with a tentative D call TRBD1 (5 bases). From germline, CDR1 is LGHDT and CDR2 YNNKEL (reference sequence). The CDR3 sequence is 16 residues long. V lost 4 bases, J lost 2 bases, and 15 bases lay in between. This CDR3 is CASSPSRQRGNQPQHF. The DNA of the CDR3 is TGTGCCAGCAGCCCAAGCCGACAGCGAGGCAATCAGCCCCAGCATTTT.